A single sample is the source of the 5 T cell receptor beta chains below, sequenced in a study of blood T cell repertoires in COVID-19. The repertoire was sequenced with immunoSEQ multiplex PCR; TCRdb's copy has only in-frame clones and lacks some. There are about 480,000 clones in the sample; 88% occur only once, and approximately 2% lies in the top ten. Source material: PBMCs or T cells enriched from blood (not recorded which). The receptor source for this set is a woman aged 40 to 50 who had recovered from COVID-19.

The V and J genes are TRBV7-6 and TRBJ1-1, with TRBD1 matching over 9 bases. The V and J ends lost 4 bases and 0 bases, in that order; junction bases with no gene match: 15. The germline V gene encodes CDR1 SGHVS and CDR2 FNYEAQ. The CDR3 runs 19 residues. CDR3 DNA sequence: TGTGCCAGCAGCTCCGCTCCGGAAGGACAGGGGCGGGTGAACACTGAAGCTTTCTTT. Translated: CASSSAPEGQGRVNTEAFF.

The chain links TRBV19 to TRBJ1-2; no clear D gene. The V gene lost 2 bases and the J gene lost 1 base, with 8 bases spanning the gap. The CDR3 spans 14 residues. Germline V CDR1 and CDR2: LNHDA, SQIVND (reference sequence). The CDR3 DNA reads TGTGCCAGTAGTATAAGGAGCAATAACTATGGCTACACCTTC. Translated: CASSIRSNNYGYTF. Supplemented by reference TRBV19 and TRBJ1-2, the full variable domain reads DGGITQSPKYLFRKEGQNVTLSCEQNLNHDAMYWYRQDPGQGLRLIYYSQIVNDFQKGDIAEGYSVSREKKESFPLTVTSAQKNPTAFYLCASSIRSNNYGYTFGSGTRLTVV.

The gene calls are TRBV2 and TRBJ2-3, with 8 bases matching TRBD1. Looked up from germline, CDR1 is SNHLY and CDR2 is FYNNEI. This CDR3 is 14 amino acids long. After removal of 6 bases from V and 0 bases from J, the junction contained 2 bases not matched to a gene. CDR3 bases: TGTGCCAGCAGGGACAGGGTTAGCACAGATACGCAGTATTTT. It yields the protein CASRDRVSTDTQYF.

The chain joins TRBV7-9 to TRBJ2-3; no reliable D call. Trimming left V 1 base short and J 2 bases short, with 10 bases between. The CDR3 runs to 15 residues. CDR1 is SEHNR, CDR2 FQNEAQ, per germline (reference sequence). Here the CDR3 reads CASSLGPQLTDTQYF. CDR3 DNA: TGTGCCAGCAGCTTAGGCCCGCAACTCACAGATACGCAGTATTTT.

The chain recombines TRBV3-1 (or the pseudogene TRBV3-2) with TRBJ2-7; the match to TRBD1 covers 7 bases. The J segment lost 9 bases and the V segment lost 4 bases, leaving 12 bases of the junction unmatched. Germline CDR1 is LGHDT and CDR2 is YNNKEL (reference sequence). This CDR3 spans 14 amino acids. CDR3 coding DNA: TGTGCCAGCAGCCCGGACAGGACCCTCACGGGGCAGTACTTC. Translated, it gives CASSPDRTLTGQYF.